Following are 12 T cell receptor beta chains from one sample sequenced in a study of cytomegalovirus exposure and HLA in healthy donors. PCR employed 60 Vbeta and 13 Jbeta primers. Profiling relied on immunoSEQ multiplex PCR, and the TCRdb table lists in-frame clones only, not all of them. The table has about 180,000 clones, 80% seen once. Source material: PBMCs. The receptor set was obtained from a girl under 18 in good health and CMV-seropositive.

The chain recombines TRBV4-2 with TRBJ1-5, with D maybe TRBD1 (6 bases). The CDR3 consists of 16 residues. The germline V gene has CDR1 LGHNA and CDR2 YNFKEQ. V dropped 0 bases and J dropped 2 bases, with 11 bases sitting between them. The CDR3 nucleotides read TGTGCCAGCAGCCAAGAAAGGGGGACGGGCAATCAGCCCCAGCATTTT. Encoded protein: CASSQERGTGNQPQHF.

A single count supports this clone. The J gene is TRBJ2-1, the V gene TRBV10-3; 8 nucleotides match TRBD2. V lost 10 bases to trimming and J lost 3 bases; unmatched junction nucleotides: 5. CDR1 and CDR2 (germline): ENHRY, SYGVKD. This CDR3 is 13 amino acids long. The CDR3 reads CATSGTSYNEQFF. CDR3 coding DNA: TGTGCCACCTCCGGGACTAGCTACAATGAGCAGTTCTTC.

The CDR3 nucleotides read TGTGCCAGCAGCTCGAACACGGGGACAGGAGTGGACGGCTACACCTTC. Encoded protein: CASSSNTGTGVDGYTF. This chain uses TRBV7-9 with TRBJ1-2; TRBD1 aligns across 8 bases. Germline assignment: CDR1 SEHNR and CDR2 FQNEAQ (reference sequence). The V segment lost 4 bases and the J segment 8 bases; nucleotides outside the gene matches: 15. CDR3 size: 16 residues.

The chain is built from TRBV29-1 and TRBJ2-7, with TRBD2 matching over 7 bases. CDR1 and CDR2 from the germline V gene are SQVTM and ANQGSEA. J was trimmed by 0 bases and V by 2 bases; bases with no gene match: 7. The CDR3 is 15 amino acids. The CDR3 is CSVESDGEGSYEQYF. In DNA form, the CDR3 reads TGCAGCGTTGAAAGCGACGGGGAGGGCTCCTACGAGCAGTACTTC.

The table lists this clone with a few counts. This chain uses TRBV4-2 with TRBJ2-7; D call uncertain. V was clipped by 4 bases and J by 4 bases, with 11 bases between them. In germline, CDR1 is LGHNA, CDR2 YNFKEQ. This CDR3 has 13 residues. CDR3 residues: CASSLESSYEQYF. In nucleotides, the CDR3 is TGTGCCAGCAGCCTAGAGTCGTCGTACGAGCAGTACTTC.

The V call is TRBV19, the J call TRBJ2-1, with 7 bases matching TRBD2. This CDR3 is built from 14 residues. Germline loops: CDR1 LNHDA, CDR2 SQIVND (reference sequence). The junction had 4 bases not matched to a gene; V was cut back by 4 bases and J by 4 bases. The CDR3: CASSSGSLYNEQFF. The CDR3 coding sequence is TGTGCCAGTAGTAGCGGGAGCCTTTACAATGAGCAGTTCTTC.

This chain links TRBV19 with TRBJ2-6; tentative D call: TRBD1 (5 bases). V was pared by 9 bases and J by 0 bases, with 21 bases between. Germline CDR1 and CDR2: LNHDA and SQIVND (reference sequence). The CDR3 loop spans 18 amino acids. The CDR3 here is CASHRRQGDFSGANVLTF. The CDR3 DNA reads as TGTGCCAGCCACCGGCGGCAGGGCGATTTCTCTGGGGCCAACGTCCTGACTTTC.

The chain links TRBV30 to TRBJ1-4, with unresolved D. CDR1 is GTSNPN and CDR2 is SVGIG in the germline V gene (reference sequence). The CDR3 consists of 13 residues. The ends were cut back, 3 bases at V and 3 bases at J, with 8 bases in the middle. Here the CDR3 DNA reads TGTGCCTGGAGGCGTTCGGCTAATGAAAAACTGTTTTTT. This codes for CAWRRSANEKLFF.

This sequence joins TRBV29-1 and TRBJ2-7; a weak D match, TRBD1 (7 bases). V was pared by 2 bases and J by 3 bases, with 14 bases between. Germline CDR1 and CDR2: SQVTM and ANQGSEA. The CDR3 is 14 amino acids. The CDR3: CSVESDREDYEQYF. CDR3 nucleotides: TGCAGCGTTGAAAGCGACAGGGAGGACTACGAGCAGTACTTC.

The chain recombines TRBV19 with TRBJ1-5, with 7 bases aligning to TRBD1. The germline V gene encodes CDR1 LNHDA and CDR2 SQIVND (reference sequence). The length of the CDR3 is 13 residues. Trimming took 8 bases from V and 7 from J; bases not matched to a gene: 8. CDR3 sequence (DNA): TGTGCCAGTGGCGACAGGGAGAGACAGCCCCAGCATTTT. Translating gives CASGDRERQPQHF.

This clone was detected a few times. This chain joins TRBV7-9 and TRBJ2-3; D may be TRBD1 (6 bases). Germline V gene data show CDR1 as SEHNR and CDR2 as FQNEAQ (reference sequence). Trimming took off 1 base at V and 4 bases at J, with 12 bases between the two ends. The CDR3 extends over 15 amino acids. The CDR3: CASSLEGGWADTQYF. CDR3 nucleotide sequence: TGTGCCAGCAGCTTAGAAGGGGGATGGGCAGATACGCAGTATTTT.

This chain connects TRBV27 to TRBJ2-7; 8 positions agree with TRBD2. CDR1 MNHEY and CDR2 SMNVEV come from the germline V gene (reference sequence). Trimming took 2 bases from V and 6 from J; bases not matched to a gene: 6. The CDR3 sequence is 14 residues long. The CDR3 DNA reads TGTGCCAGCAGTTTAAGTAGCGGGGTCCTCGAGCAGTACTTC. This translates into CASSLSSGVLEQYF.